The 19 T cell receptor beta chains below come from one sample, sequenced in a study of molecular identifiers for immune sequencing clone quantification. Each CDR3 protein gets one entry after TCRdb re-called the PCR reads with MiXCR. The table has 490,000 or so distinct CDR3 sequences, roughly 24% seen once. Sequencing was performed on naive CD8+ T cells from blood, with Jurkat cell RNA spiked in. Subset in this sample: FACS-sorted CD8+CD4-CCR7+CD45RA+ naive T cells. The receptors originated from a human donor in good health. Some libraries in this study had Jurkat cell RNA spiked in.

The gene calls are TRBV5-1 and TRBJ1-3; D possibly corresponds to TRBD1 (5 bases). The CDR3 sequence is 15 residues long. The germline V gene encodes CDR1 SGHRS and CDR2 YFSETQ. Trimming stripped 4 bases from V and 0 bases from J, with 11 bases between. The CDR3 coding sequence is TGCGCCAGCAGCGCTGACAGCAACTCTGGAAACACCATATATTTT. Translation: CASSADSNSGNTIYF.

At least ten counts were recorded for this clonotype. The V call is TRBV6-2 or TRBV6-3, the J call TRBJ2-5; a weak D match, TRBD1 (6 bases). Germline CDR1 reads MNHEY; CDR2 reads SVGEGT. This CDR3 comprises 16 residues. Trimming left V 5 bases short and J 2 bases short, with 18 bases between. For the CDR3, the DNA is TGTGCCAGCAGTAACCGGGACATCGGCCCTCAAGAGACCCAGTACTTC. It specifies CASSNRDIGPQETQYF.

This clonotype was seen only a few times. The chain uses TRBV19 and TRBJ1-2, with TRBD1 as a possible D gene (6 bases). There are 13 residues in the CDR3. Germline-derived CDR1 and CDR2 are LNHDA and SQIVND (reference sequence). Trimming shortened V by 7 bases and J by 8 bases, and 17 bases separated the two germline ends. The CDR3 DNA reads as TGTGCCAGTATTTCGGATGGGGGGCAAGGCTACACCTTC. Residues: CASISDGGQGYTF.

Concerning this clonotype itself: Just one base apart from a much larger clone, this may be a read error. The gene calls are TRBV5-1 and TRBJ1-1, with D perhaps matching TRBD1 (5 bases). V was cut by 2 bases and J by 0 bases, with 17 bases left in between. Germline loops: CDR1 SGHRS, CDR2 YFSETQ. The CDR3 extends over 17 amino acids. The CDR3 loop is CASSFSLQGEMNTEAFF. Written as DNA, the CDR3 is TGCGCCAGCAGCTTTAGTTTGCAGGGCGAGATGAACACTGAAGCTTTCTTT. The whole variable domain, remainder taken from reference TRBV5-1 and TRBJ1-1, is KAGVTQTPRYLIKTRGQQVTLSCSPISGHRSVSWYQQTPGQGLQFLFEYFSETQRNKGNFPGRFSGRQFSNSRSEMNVSTLELGDSALYLCASSFSLQGEMNTEAFFGQGTRLTVV.

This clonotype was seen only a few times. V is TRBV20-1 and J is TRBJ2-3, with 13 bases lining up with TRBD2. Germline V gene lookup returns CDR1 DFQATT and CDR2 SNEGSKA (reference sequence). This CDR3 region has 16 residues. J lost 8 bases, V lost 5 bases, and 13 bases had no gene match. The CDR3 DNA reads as TGCAGTGCTCATGGACTAGCGGGGGCCCGAGCGGGTACGCAGTATTTT. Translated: CSAHGLAGARAGTQYF.

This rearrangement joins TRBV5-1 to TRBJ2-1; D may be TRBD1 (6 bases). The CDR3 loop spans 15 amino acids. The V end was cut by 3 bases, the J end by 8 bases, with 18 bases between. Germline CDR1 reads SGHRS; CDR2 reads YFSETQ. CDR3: CASSSRQARRDEQFF. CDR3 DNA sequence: TGCGCCAGCAGCTCTAGACAGGCTCGGCGGGATGAGCAGTTCTTC. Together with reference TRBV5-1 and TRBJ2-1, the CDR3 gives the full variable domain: KAGVTQTPRYLIKTRGQQVTLSCSPISGHRSVSWYQQTPGQGLQFLFEYFSETQRNKGNFPGRFSGRQFSNSRSEMNVSTLELGDSALYLCASSSRQARRDEQFFGPGTRLTVL.

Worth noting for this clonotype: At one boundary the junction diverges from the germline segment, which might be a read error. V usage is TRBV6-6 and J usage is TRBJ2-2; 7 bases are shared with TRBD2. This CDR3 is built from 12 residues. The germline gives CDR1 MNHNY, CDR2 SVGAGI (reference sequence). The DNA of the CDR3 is TGTGCCAGCAGCATGGGGTCGGGGGGGCTGTTTTTT. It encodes CASSMGSGGLFF.

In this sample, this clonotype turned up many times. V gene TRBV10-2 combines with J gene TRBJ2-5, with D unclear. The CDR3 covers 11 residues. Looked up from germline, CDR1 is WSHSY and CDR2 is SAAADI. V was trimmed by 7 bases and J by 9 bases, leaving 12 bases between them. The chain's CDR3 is CASTPNGAQYF. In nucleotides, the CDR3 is TGCGCCAGCACCCCTAATGGGGCCCAGTACTTC.

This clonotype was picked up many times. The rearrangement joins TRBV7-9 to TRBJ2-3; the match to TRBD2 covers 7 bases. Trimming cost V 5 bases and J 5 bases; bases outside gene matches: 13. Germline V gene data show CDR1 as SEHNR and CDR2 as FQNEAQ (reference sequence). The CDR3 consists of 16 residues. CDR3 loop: CASSHLQAGSLDTQYF. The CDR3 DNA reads TGTGCCAGCAGCCACCTGCAAGCGGGGAGCTTAGATACGCAGTATTTT. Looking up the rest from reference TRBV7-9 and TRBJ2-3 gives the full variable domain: DTGVSQNPRHKITKRGQNVTFRCDPISEHNRLYWYRQTLGQGPEFLTYFQNEAQLEKSRLLSDRFSAERPKGSFSTLEIQRTEQGDSAMYLCASSHLQAGSLDTQYFGPGTRLTVL.

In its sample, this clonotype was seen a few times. In DNA form, the CDR3 reads TGCAGTGCCACTAGCGGGAGCTCGCACGAGCAGTACTTC. Its translation: CSATSGSSHEQYF. The chain couples TRBV20-1 to TRBJ2-7; 11 bases map to TRBD2. Losses at the gene ends were 6 bases for V and 5 bases for J; bases not matched to a gene: 6. In germline, CDR1 is DFQATT, CDR2 SNEGSKA (reference sequence). This CDR3 has 13 residues.

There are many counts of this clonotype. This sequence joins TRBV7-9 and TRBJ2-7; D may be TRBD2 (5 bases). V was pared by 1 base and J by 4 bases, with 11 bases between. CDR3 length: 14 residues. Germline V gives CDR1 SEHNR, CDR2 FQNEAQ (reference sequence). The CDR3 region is CASSLGVGVYEQYF. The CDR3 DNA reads TGTGCCAGCAGCTTAGGGGTCGGGGTTTACGAGCAGTACTTC.

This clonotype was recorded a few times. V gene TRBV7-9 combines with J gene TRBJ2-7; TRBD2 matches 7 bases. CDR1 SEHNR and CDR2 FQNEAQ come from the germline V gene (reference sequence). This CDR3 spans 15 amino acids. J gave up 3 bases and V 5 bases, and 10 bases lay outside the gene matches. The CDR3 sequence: CASSTARGLNYEQYF. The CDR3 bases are TGTGCCAGCAGCACCGCGCGGGGGTTAAACTACGAGCAGTACTTC.

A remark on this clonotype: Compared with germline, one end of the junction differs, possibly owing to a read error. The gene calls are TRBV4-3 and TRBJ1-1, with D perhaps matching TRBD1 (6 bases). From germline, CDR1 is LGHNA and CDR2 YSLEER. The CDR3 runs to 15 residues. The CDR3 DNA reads TGCGCCAGCAGCCAACTTACAGGGAGCTTATTTGAAGCTTCCTTT. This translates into CASSQLTGSLFEASF.

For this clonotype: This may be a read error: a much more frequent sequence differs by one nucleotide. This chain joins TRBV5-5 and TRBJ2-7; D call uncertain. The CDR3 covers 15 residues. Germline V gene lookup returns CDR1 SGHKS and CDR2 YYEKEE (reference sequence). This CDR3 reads CASSLYPSGAYERYF. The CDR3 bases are TGTGCCAGCAGCCTTTATCCGTCGGGCGCCTACGAGCGGTACTTC.

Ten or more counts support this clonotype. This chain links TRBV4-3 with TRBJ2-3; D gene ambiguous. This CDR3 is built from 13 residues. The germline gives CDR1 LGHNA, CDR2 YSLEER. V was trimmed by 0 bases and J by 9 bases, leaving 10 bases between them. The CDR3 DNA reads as TGCGCCAGCAGCCAAGATGGGTCTAGGACGCAGTATTTT. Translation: CASSQDGSRTQYF.

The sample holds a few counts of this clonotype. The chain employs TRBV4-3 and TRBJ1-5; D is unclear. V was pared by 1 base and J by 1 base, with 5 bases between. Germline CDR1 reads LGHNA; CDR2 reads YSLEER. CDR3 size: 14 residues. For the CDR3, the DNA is TGCGCCAGCAGCCAAGGTTGGAGCAATCAGCCCCAGCATTTT. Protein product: CASSQGWSNQPQHF.

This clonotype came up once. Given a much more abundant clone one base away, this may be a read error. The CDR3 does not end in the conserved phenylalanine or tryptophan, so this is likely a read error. The chain's CDR3 is CASSFPAGEAKEQYL. The CDR3 DNA reads TGTGCCAGCAGCTTCCCAGCGGGAGAGGCGAAGGAGCAGTACCTC. This chain joins TRBV7-9 and TRBJ2-7, with 8 bases fitting TRBD2. The junction had 11 bases not matched to a gene; V was cut back by 3 bases and J by 7 bases. CDR1 and CDR2 from the germline V gene are SEHNR and FQNEAQ (reference sequence). The CDR3 has 15 residues.

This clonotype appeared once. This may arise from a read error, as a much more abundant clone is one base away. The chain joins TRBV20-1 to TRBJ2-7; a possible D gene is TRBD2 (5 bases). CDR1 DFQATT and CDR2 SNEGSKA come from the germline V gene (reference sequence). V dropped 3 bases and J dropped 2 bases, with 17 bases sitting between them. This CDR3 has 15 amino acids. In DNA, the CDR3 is TGCAGTGCTAGTTGGGAGACTTGCGAGCCCTACGAGCAGTACTTC. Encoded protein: CSASWETCEPYEQYF.

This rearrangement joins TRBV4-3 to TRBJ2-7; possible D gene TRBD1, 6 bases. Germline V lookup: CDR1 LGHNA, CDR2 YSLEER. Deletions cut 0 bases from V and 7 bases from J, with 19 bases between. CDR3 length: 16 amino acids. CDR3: CASSQDLSGVTGEQYF. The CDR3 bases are TGCGCCAGCAGCCAAGATCTATCAGGGGTTACGGGTGAGCAGTACTTC.